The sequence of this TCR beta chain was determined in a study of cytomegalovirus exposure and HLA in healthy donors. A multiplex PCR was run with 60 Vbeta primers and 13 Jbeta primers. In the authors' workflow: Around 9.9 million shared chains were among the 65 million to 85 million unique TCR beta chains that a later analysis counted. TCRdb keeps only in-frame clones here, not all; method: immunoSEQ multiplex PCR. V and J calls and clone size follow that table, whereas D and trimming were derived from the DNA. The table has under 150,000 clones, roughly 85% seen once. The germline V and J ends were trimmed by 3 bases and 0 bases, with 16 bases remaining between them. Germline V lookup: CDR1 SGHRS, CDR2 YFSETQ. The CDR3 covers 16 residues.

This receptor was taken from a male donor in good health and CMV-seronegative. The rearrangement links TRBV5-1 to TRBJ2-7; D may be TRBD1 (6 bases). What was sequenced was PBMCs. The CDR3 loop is CASSYIPGETSYEQYF. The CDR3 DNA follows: TGCGCCAGCAGCTATATACCAGGGGAAACCTCCTACGAGCAGTACTTC.